These T cell receptor beta chains were read from a single sample in a study of CD8 T cell repertoires and HIV-1 epitope variants. These TCRs are of unknown antigen specificity. The repertoire was sequenced with immunoSEQ multiplex PCR; TCRdb's copy has only in-frame clones and lacks some. The data show about 4,600 clones, about 67% seen once. The sequenced sample was cultured CD8+ T cells derived from PBMCs. The receptor set was obtained from a male donor with HIV. Both conserved end residues are part of each CDR3. D genes are given only for firm matches. Not every row has a clone size; where given, it reads once, few, many or a size class.

TRBV15	NA	TRBJ1-4	NA	TGTGCCACCAGCAGGGCCGACTCCCTCGGGGGTGAAAAACTGTTTTTT	CATSRADSLGGEKLFF
TRBV25-1	TRBD1	TRBJ2-1	NA	TGTGCCAGCAGTGGAAGACAGGGAGAGAGCCCAACCTACAATGAGCAGTTCTTC	CASSGRQGESPTYNEQFF
TRBV13	TRBD2	TRBJ2-1	NA	TGTGCCAGCAGCGTTAGCGGGGACAATGAGCAGTTCTTC	CASSVSGDNEQFF
TRBV11-2	NA	TRBJ2-1	NA	TGTGCCAGCAGCTCCGACTACAACGAGCAGTTCTTC	CASSSDYNEQFF
TRBV5-6	TRBD2	TRBJ2-7	NA	TGTGCCAGCAGCGCGGGACTAGGTTCCTCCGAGCAGTACTTC	CASSAGLGSSEQYF
TRBV27	NA	TRBJ2-1	few	TGTGCCAGCAGTTTAAAACAGGGTGAGGGCTCCTACAATGAGCAGTTCTTC	CASSLKQGEGSYNEQFF
TRBV4-1	NA	TRBJ1-1	NA	TGCGCCAGCAGCGCCCTCCCTTCGAGGGGGACTGAAGCTTTCTTT	CASSALPSRGTEAFF
TRBV7-8	NA	TRBJ2-2	NA	TGTGCCAGCAGCTTAGAGGGCGAGGCCGTCAACACCGGGGAGCTGTTTTTT	CASSLEGEAVNTGELFF
TRBV7-2	NA	TRBJ2-5	NA	TGTGCCAGCAGTTTGGAGGGGGGCTACGCAGAGACCCAGTACTTC	CASSLEGGYAETQYF
TRBV9	TRBD1	TRBJ1-2	NA	TGTGCCAGCAACCAGGGGGCTTATGGCTACACCTTC	CASNQGAYGYTF
TRBV2	NA	TRBJ2-1	NA	TGTGCCAGCAGTCCGCTTAGCGGAGGGGGGGCGTTCAATGAGCAGTTCTTC	CASSPLSGGGAFNEQFF
TRBV28	NA	TRBJ2-7	NA	TGTGCCAGCAGTTTCAGTGGCAGGGGAAACGAGCAGTACTTC	CASSFSGRGNEQYF
TRBV2	NA	TRBJ2-7	few	TGTGCCAGCAGTGACGAGCTCGAGATCTACGAGCAGTACTTC	CASSDELEIYEQYF
TRBV18	NA	TRBJ1-1	NA	TGTGCCAGCTCACCACCCACGGCCAGCTACACTGAAGCTTTCTTT	CASSPPTASYTEAFF
TRBV5-8	TRBD1	TRBJ1-1	once	TGTGCCAGCAGCTTGAGGGACCGAGGGACAGGGAGAAGTACTGAAGCTTTCTTT	CASSLRDRGTGRSTEAFF
TRBV5-6	NA	TRBJ2-7	NA	TGTGCCAGCAGCTTGGGCAGCTCCTACGAGCAGTACTTC	CASSLGSSYEQYF
TRBV7-9	NA	TRBJ2-2	once	TGTGCCAGCAGCTTAGCGCACTGGGACCTCTACACCGGGGAGCTGTTTTTT	CASSLAHWDLYTGELFF
TRBV28	TRBD2	TRBJ2-7	NA	TGTGCCAGCAGTCCCCGGGGGGTGACCGAGCAGTACTTC	CASSPRGVTEQYF
TRBV7-9	NA	TRBJ1-2	NA	TGTGCCAGCAGCCCCGCCGGGGGGAACTATGGCTACACCTTC	CASSPAGGNYGYTF
TRBV6-5	NA	TRBJ1-6	NA	TGTGCCAGCAGTTACCACGGTTCACCCCTCCACTTT	CASSYHGSPLHF
TRBV5-1	TRBD2	TRBJ2-1	NA	TGCGCCAGCAGCTTTACTAGCGGGGGGTACAATGAGCAGTTCTTC	CASSFTSGGYNEQFF
TRBV28	NA	TRBJ2-3	NA	TGTGCCAGCAGTCCCCTCCGGGGAGCGGGCCCCACAGATACGCAGTATTTT	CASSPLRGAGPTDTQYF
TRBV6-5	TRBD1	TRBJ1-3	NA	TGTGCCAGCAGTCCGGGACAGGGGAGGTACACCATATATTTT	CASSPGQGRYTIYF
TRBV7-2	NA	TRBJ2-1	NA	TGTGCCAGCAGCCCAACGATAGCGGATGAGCAGTTCTTC	CASSPTIADEQFF
TRBV27	TRBD2	TRBJ2-2	medium-sized	TGTGCCAGGAAGCTAGCGGGGAGGAACACCGGGGAGCTGTTTTTT	CARKLAGRNTGELFF
TRBV4-2	TRBD1	TRBJ2-1	NA	TGTGCCAGCAGCCTCCCAGGGGGCAATGAGCAGTTCTTC	CASSLPGGNEQFF
TRBV29-1	TRBD1	TRBJ2-5	NA	TGCAGCGTTGAAGATCAACAAGAGGGGGCTGGGGAGACCCAGTACTTC	CSVEDQQEGAGETQYF
TRBV29-1	TRBD2	TRBJ2-2	NA	TGCAGCGTTGTACCTAGCGGGTCGAACACCGGGGAGCTGTTTTTT	CSVVPSGSNTGELFF
TRBV6-1	NA	TRBJ2-7	NA	TGTGCCAGCAGTTCAGATGTCTCGGCCTACGAGCAGTACTTC	CASSSDVSAYEQYF
TRBV28	NA	TRBJ2-5	NA	TGTGCCAGTTCTCGTGTGTACCAAGAGACCCAGTACTTC	CASSRVYQETQYF
TRBV7-9	TRBD1	TRBJ1-1	once	TGTGCCAGCAGCTTGGCGACAGGGGGGAACACTGAAGCTTTCTTT	CASSLATGGNTEAFF
TRBV10-1	NA	TRBJ2-7	few	TGCGCCAGCAGTGAGTCGAGGGACTACGAGCAGTACTTC	CASSESRDYEQYF
TRBV4-3	NA	TRBJ2-1	NA	TGCGCCAGCAGCCAAGAGGCGGGACAGTACAATGAGCAGTTCTTC	CASSQEAGQYNEQFF
TRBV4-1	TRBD1	TRBJ1-6	few	TGCGCCAGCAGCCAACTAGGACAGGGGAATTCACCCCTCCACTTT	CASSQLGQGNSPLHF
TRBV18	NA	TRBJ2-1	NA	TGTGCCAGCTCACCCGAGACAAACTACAATGAGCAGTTCTTC	CASSPETNYNEQFF
TRBV5-5	NA	TRBJ2-7	few	TGTGCCAGCAGCCCGCTCTTTGGGGGGTCCTACGAGCAGTACTTC	CASSPLFGGSYEQYF
TRBV5-1	TRBD1	TRBJ1-2	NA	TGCGCCAGCAGCACAAACTTCGACAGGGCTGACTATGGCTACACCTTC	CASSTNFDRADYGYTF
TRBV11-1	TRBD1	TRBJ2-7	NA	TGTGCCAGCAGCCCGACAGGGCTCGACGAGCAGTACTTC	CASSPTGLDEQYF
TRBV5-4	NA	TRBJ2-5	NA	TGTGCCAGTTGGGACACACAAGAGACCCAGTACTTC	CASWDTQETQYF
TRBV28	NA	TRBJ1-2	NA	TGTGCCAGCAGTCTGGACCCGACAGATTTTAACTATGGCTACACCTTC	CASSLDPTDFNYGYTF
TRBV28	NA	TRBJ2-1	NA	TGTGCCAGCAGTTTATGGGAAAGGGAAGACAATGAGCAGTTCTTC	CASSLWEREDNEQFF
TRBV11-3	TRBD2	TRBJ2-1	NA	TGTGCCAGCAGCCTAGCGGGGGGGACGAATGAGCAGTTCTTC	CASSLAGGTNEQFF
TRBV9	TRBD1	TRBJ2-1	NA	TGTGCCAGCAGCGTCTCCCCAGGGGGCCCTCGGCCACCTGAGCAGTTCTTC	CASSVSPGGPRPPEQFF
TRBV7-2	NA	TRBJ2-7	NA	TGTGCCAGCAGCTTAGGATGGGATTCAGCGGGGCAGTACTTC	CASSLGWDSAGQYF
TRBV11-3	NA	TRBJ2-1	NA	TGTGCCAGCAGCTCTCCGCAGGGTGACAATGAGCAGTTCTTC	CASSSPQGDNEQFF
TRBV7-6	TRBD2	TRBJ2-7	few	TGTGCCAGCAGCTTACTAGCGGGAGGGCACGAGCAGTACTTC	CASSLLAGGHEQYF
TRBV7-8	NA	TRBJ2-5	NA	TGTGCCAGCAGCAGGGGCCAAGAGACCCAGTACTTC	CASSRGQETQYF
TRBV28	NA	TRBJ2-2	NA	TGTGCCAGCAGTTTAGAGACCGGGGAGCTGTTTTTT	CASSLETGELFF
TRBV30	TRBD2	TRBJ2-7	NA	TGTGCCTGGGGGGAGGGCGAGCAGTACTTC	CAWGEGEQYF
TRBV19	NA	TRBJ2-2	NA	TGTGCCAGTAGTATCCCAAGGTGGGCGAACACCGGGGAGCTGTTTTTT	CASSIPRWANTGELFF
TRBV28	NA	TRBJ1-2	NA	TGTGCCAGCAGTTTCGGGGGAAACTCCTATGGCTACACCTTC	CASSFGGNSYGYTF
TRBV5-6	NA	TRBJ2-7	NA	TGTGCCAGCAGCTGGTCAGGGAGCTACGAGCAGTACTTC	CASSWSGSYEQYF
TRBV5-6	NA	TRBJ2-2	once	TGTGCCAGCAGCCCGGAGATGAACACCGGGGAGCTGTTTTTT	CASSPEMNTGELFF